A selection of T cell receptor beta chains follows, all from one sample in a study of cytomegalovirus exposure and HLA in healthy donors. The data were produced by immunoSEQ multiplex PCR, yet TCRdb's version contains in-frame clones alone and is incomplete. The sample holds tens of thousands of clones, under 85% seen once. Sequenced material: PBMCs. These receptors were taken from a man aged 50 or older in good health and CMV-seronegative. Both conserved end residues are part of each CDR3. The D gene is left open where the match is weak. Where a row states a size, it is once, few, many or the class of an expanded clone; other rows omit it.

D: TRBD1
size: few
V: TRBV6-1
J: TRBJ1-2
CDR3: CASSVGTGANYGYTF
DNA: TGTGCCAGCAGTGTTGGGACAGGGGCTAACTATGGCTACACCTTC

D: TRBD2
size: -
V: TRBV5-8
J: TRBJ2-1
CDR3: CASSLVYGSGDLYNEQFF
DNA: TGTGCCAGCAGCCTTGTGTACGGTAGCGGGGACCTCTACAATGAGCAGTTCTTC

D: -
size: few
V: TRBV11-2
J: TRBJ2-7
CDR3: CASSLVVGALLSEQYF
DNA: TGTGCCAGCAGCTTAGTTGTAGGGGCCCTACTTTCCGAGCAGTACTTC

D: -
size: -
V: TRBV6-1
J: TRBJ1-1
CDR3: CASNRGYTEAFF
DNA: TGTGCCAGCAACCGAGGGTACACTGAAGCTTTCTTT

D: -
size: once
V: TRBV10-3
J: TRBJ2-7
CDR3: CAISSGSGEQYF
DNA: TGTGCCATCAGTTCCGGGTCTGGTGAGCAGTACTTC

D: -
size: few
V: TRBV6-4
J: TRBJ2-3
CDR3: CASSPGDGDTQYF
DNA: TGTGCCAGCAGTCCGGGGGATGGAGATACGCAGTATTTT

D: -
size: -
V: TRBV7-9
J: TRBJ1-5
CDR3: CASSLGGVGQPQHF
DNA: TGTGCCAGCAGCTTAGGCGGGGTTGGCCAGCCCCAGCATTTT

D: -
size: few
V: TRBV28
J: TRBJ2-7
CDR3: CASSPLGRGREQYF
DNA: TGTGCCAGCAGTCCCCTCGGGCGGGGACGCGAGCAGTACTTC

D: -
size: once
V: TRBV19
J: TRBJ1-2
CDR3: CASRVTVANYGYTF
DNA: TGTGCCAGTAGAGTTACAGTGGCTAACTATGGCTACACCTTC

D: TRBD2
size: -
V: TRBV2
J: TRBJ2-7
CDR3: CASIRAPGLEVYEQYF
DNA: TGTGCCAGCATCCGGGCTCCCGGACTAGAAGTCTACGAGCAGTACTTC

D: -
size: -
V: TRBV7-7
J: TRBJ2-7
CDR3: CASSLGGFSYEQYF
DNA: TGTGCTAGCAGCTTAGGCGGGTTCTCCTACGAGCAGTACTTC

D: TRBD2
size: -
V: TRBV6-5
J: TRBJ2-3
CDR3: CASSYSTSGGTDTQYF
DNA: TGTGCCAGCAGTTACTCGACTAGCGGGGGCACAGATACGCAGTATTTT

D: -
size: -
V: TRBV4-2
J: TRBJ1-3
CDR3: CASSQDGRIGVGNTIYF
DNA: TGTGCCAGCAGCCAAGACGGTCGTATAGGGGTCGGAAACACCATATATTTT

D: -
size: -
V: TRBV7-2
J: TRBJ2-7
CDR3: CASSLLTDKEQYF
DNA: TGTGCCAGCAGCTTACTCACGGACAAGGAGCAGTACTTC

D: TRBD1
size: -
V: TRBV4-2
J: TRBJ2-3
CDR3: CASSQEEGQGVDTQYF
DNA: TGTGCCAGCAGCCAAGAAGAGGGGCAGGGGGTAGATACGCAGTATTTT

D: -
size: medium-sized
V: TRBV23-1
J: TRBJ1-3
CDR3: CASSHRGGNTIYF
DNA: TGCGCCAGCAGTCACAGGGGTGGAAACACCATATATTTT

D: -
size: -
V: TRBV9
J: TRBJ2-2
CDR3: CASSVGVGQATDTGELFF
DNA: TGTGCCAGCAGCGTAGGGGTGGGGCAGGCCACGGACACCGGGGAGCTGTTTTTT

D: -
size: -
V: TRBV2
J: TRBJ1-6
CDR3: CASSVQGWVGSPLHF
DNA: TGTGCCAGCAGTGTTCAGGGGTGGGTTGGTTCACCCCTCCACTTT

D: TRBD1
size: -
V: TRBV7-2
J: TRBJ2-2
CDR3: CASSSGQAGELFF
DNA: TGTGCCAGCAGCTCCGGACAGGCCGGGGAGCTGTTTTTT

D: -
size: medium-sized
V: TRBV6-4
J: TRBJ2-6
CDR3: CASSDSTGAGANVLTF
DNA: TGTGCCAGCAGTGACTCGACGGGGGCTGGGGCCAACGTCCTGACTTTC

D: TRBD1
size: -
V: TRBV5-1
J: TRBJ1-5
CDR3: CASSQGAGQPQHF
DNA: TGCGCCAGCAGTCAGGGGGCGGGACAGCCCCAGCATTTT

D: TRBD2
size: -
V: TRBV29-1
J: TRBJ2-7
CDR3: CSVAVAGAAYEQYF
DNA: TGCAGCGTTGCCGTAGCGGGGGCCGCCTACGAGCAGTACTTC

D: -
size: -
V: TRBV4-1
J: TRBJ1-2
CDR3: CASSQDQGDYGYTF
DNA: TGCGCCAGCAGCCAAGATCAGGGCGACTATGGCTACACCTTC

D: -
size: -
V: TRBV27
J: TRBJ1-2
CDR3: CASRSREYGYTF
DNA: TGTGCCAGCCGGAGCCGCGAATATGGCTACACCTTC

D: TRBD1
size: -
V: TRBV2
J: TRBJ1-2
CDR3: CASNPRAGGIGYTF
DNA: TGTGCCAGCAACCCCAGGGCAGGGGGGATTGGCTACACCTTC

D: TRBD1
size: -
V: TRBV6-5
J: TRBJ1-3
CDR3: CASRTGTGTSNTIYF
DNA: TGTGCCAGCAGAACCGGGACAGGGACCTCAAACACCATATATTTT

D: TRBD1
size: -
V: TRBV7-9
J: TRBJ1-2
CDR3: CASTLGQGSVYTF
DNA: TGTGCCAGCACCCTAGGACAGGGGTCGGTCTACACCTTC

D: -
size: -
V: TRBV7-9
J: TRBJ1-5
CDR3: CASSGSAPGPQHF
DNA: TGTGCCAGCAGCGGATCCGCCCCGGGGCCCCAGCATTTT

D: -
size: -
V: TRBV19
J: TRBJ2-5
CDR3: CASSMRTGQSETQYF
DNA: TGTGCCAGTAGTATGAGAACGGGACAATCTGAGACCCAGTACTTC

D: -
size: -
V: TRBV30
J: TRBJ2-3
CDR3: CAWSRLARGTDTQYF
DNA: TGTGCCTGGTCCCGGCTAGCGCGAGGGACAGATACGCAGTATTTT

D: -
size: -
V: TRBV9
J: TRBJ1-6
CDR3: CASSVTPTLSGSPLHF
DNA: TGTGCCAGCAGCGTAACCCCGACTCTGTCTGGTTCACCCCTCCACTTT

D: TRBD2
size: -
V: TRBV7-9
J: TRBJ2-7
CDR3: CASSLGGLAGVEQYF
DNA: TGTGCCAGCAGCTTAGGTGGACTAGCGGGGGTCGAGCAGTACTTC

D: -
size: -
V: TRBV6-5
J: TRBJ1-1
CDR3: CASSYTRDTYTEAFF
DNA: TGTGCCAGCAGTTACACCCGGGACACCTACACTGAAGCTTTCTTT

D: -
size: -
V: TRBV5-6
J: TRBJ2-7
CDR3: CASSFVLNYEQYF
DNA: TGTGCCAGCAGCTTCGTACTTAACTACGAGCAGTACTTC

D: TRBD1
size: few
V: TRBV28
J: TRBJ1-1
CDR3: CASSFSLGQVKNTEAFF
DNA: TGTGCCAGCAGTTTTTCTCTCGGACAGGTAAAGAACACTGAAGCTTTCTTT

D: TRBD1
size: -
V: TRBV7-8
J: TRBJ1-1
CDR3: CASSLATGGSMNTEAFF
DNA: TGTGCCAGCAGCTTAGCGACAGGGGGCTCCATGAACACTGAAGCTTTCTTT

D: -
size: -
V: TRBV19
J: TRBJ2-7
CDR3: CASSIGHPYEQYF
DNA: TGTGCCAGTAGTATTGGGCATCCCTACGAGCAGTACTTC

D: -
size: -
V: TRBV29-1
J: TRBJ1-5
CDR3: CSVEDRGGQPQHF
DNA: TGCAGCGTTGAAGATCGCGGCGGCCAGCCCCAGCATTTT

D: -
size: -
V: TRBV5-6
J: TRBJ1-5
CDR3: CASSFGVYSNQPQHF
DNA: TGTGCCAGCAGCTTCGGGGTTTATAGCAATCAGCCCCAGCATTTT

D: TRBD1
size: -
V: TRBV2
J: TRBJ2-7
CDR3: CASSTTGGRRGEQYF
DNA: TGTGCCAGCAGTACGACAGGGGGCCGGAGAGGTGAGCAGTACTTC

D: -
size: -
V: TRBV7-9
J: TRBJ2-7
CDR3: CASSPQGFPYEQYF
DNA: TGTGCCAGCAGCCCACAGGGATTTCCCTACGAGCAGTACTTC

D: -
size: few
V: TRBV2
J: TRBJ2-7
CDR3: CASIGSGYEQYF
DNA: TGTGCCAGCATTGGTAGCGGCTACGAGCAGTACTTC

D: TRBD2
size: few
V: TRBV10-2
J: TRBJ2-1
CDR3: CASRGGWEVDEQFF
DNA: TGCGCCAGCCGGGGGGGGTGGGAGGTTGATGAGCAGTTCTTC

D: -
size: -
V: TRBV10-2
J: TRBJ1-4
CDR3: CASSESGGATNEKLFF
DNA: TGCGCCAGCAGTGAGTCTGGAGGCGCAACTAATGAAAAACTGTTTTTT

D: TRBD1
size: -
V: TRBV6-6
J: TRBJ1-1
CDR3: CASSYSDRGTAFF
DNA: TGTGCCAGCAGTTACTCAGACAGGGGTACGGCTTTCTTT

D: TRBD2
size: -
V: TRBV30
J: TRBJ2-3
CDR3: CAWSPGTSVDTQYF
DNA: TGTGCCTGGAGCCCCGGGACTAGCGTCGATACGCAGTATTTT

D: -
size: -
V: TRBV30
J: TRBJ1-2
CDR3: CAWSVPGFGYTF
DNA: TGTGCCTGGAGTGTACCGGGGTTTGGCTACACCTTC

D: -
size: once
V: TRBV6-1
J: TRBJ2-5
CDR3: CASSLIAGETQYF
DNA: TGTGCCAGCAGTCTTATAGCTGGCGAGACCCAGTACTTC

D: -
size: -
V: TRBV4-1
J: TRBJ2-1
CDR3: CASSQDNYNEQFF
DNA: TGCGCCAGCAGCCAAGATAACTACAATGAGCAGTTCTTC

D: TRBD2
size: -
V: TRBV19
J: TRBJ2-3
CDR3: CASRLQREYTDTQYF
DNA: TGTGCCAGTAGACTCCAGCGGGAGTACACAGATACGCAGTATTTT

D: TRBD2
size: -
V: TRBV9
J: TRBJ2-5
CDR3: CASSPSGAGETQYF
DNA: TGTGCCAGCAGCCCGAGCGGGGCAGGGGAGACCCAGTACTTC